The following is a T cell receptor (beta chain) sequence with its context. Its target is not known. The data were taken from a study of Ad26.COV2.S vaccination and SARS-CoV-2 variants. Overall study results and limits: Total responses of T cells may have been underestimated by the analyses of TCR breadth and depth.

Documented treatment: some 20 received Ad26.COV2.S at low or high dose, single or two shots; about 5 received placebo; per-sample allocation not given. Samples analyzed were those drawn on day 63 after the first vaccine or placebo injection. The table came from immunoSEQ multiplex PCR; TCRdb's copy has only in-frame clones and leaves some out. Among 250,000 or so clones, around 90% were seen once, and the ten largest hold less than 3.5%. Germline CDR1 and CDR2: KGHSH and LQKENI. CDR3 length equals 13 residues. V lost 2 bases and J lost 10, with 9 bases in between. The receptor was isolated from a person between 18 and 65 years old who received the Ad26.COV2.S COVID-19 vaccine or a placebo. The rearrangement links TRBV18 to TRBJ1-6; D not resolved. The specimen was peripheral blood, collected in a trial of Ad26.COV2.S vaccine versus placebo. CDR3 nucleotide sequence: TGTGCCAGCTCACCAGGGGTGGAGTCACCCCTCCACTTT. Its translation is CASSPGVESPLHF.